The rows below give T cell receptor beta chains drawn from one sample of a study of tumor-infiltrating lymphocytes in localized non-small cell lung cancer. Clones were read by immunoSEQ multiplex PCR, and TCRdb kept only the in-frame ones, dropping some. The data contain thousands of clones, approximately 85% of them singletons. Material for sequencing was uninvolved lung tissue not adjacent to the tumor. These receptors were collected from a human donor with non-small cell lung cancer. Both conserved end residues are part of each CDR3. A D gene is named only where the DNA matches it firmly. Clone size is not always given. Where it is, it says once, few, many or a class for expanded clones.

CDR3: CASSRGTSGISYEQYF
DNA: TGTGCCAGCAGCCGGGGGACTAGCGGTATTTCCTACGAGCAGTACTTC
size: .
D: TRBD2
J: TRBJ2-7
V: TRBV4-2

CDR3: CAASGTSNEQFF
DNA: TGTGCGGCTAGCGGGACGAGCAATGAGCAGTTCTTC
size: .
D: TRBD2
J: TRBJ2-1
V: TRBV27

CDR3: CSPRTGDSYEQYF
DNA: TGCAGCCCCCGGACAGGGGACTCCTACGAGCAGTACTTC
size: .
D: TRBD1
J: TRBJ2-7
V: TRBV29-1

CDR3: CASSLTGTSGNTIYF
DNA: TGCGCCAGCAGCTTGACAGGAACCTCTGGAAACACCATATATTTT
size: .
D: .
J: TRBJ1-3
V: TRBV5-1

CDR3: CASRHRSGGAGDTQYF
DNA: TGTGCCAGCCGCCACCGTAGCGGGGGGGCTGGAGATACGCAGTATTTT
size: .
D: TRBD2
J: TRBJ2-3
V: TRBV11-1

CDR3: CASSLAGDTEAFF
DNA: TGTGCCAGCAGCTTGGCGGGGGACACTGAAGCTTTCTTT
size: .
D: .
J: TRBJ1-1
V: TRBV5-8

CDR3: CASSYRGQREAFF
DNA: TGTGCCAGCAGTTACAGGGGACAGCGAGAAGCTTTCTTT
size: once
D: TRBD1
J: TRBJ1-1
V: TRBV6-5

CDR3: CASGLGEGYIQPQHF
DNA: TGTGCTAGTGGTTTGGGGGAGGGGTATATACAGCCCCAGCATTTT
size: .
D: .
J: TRBJ1-5
V: TRBV12-5

CDR3: CASSPGQDLYGYTF
DNA: TGTGCCAGCAGCCCGGGACAGGACCTCTATGGCTACACCTTC
size: .
D: TRBD1
J: TRBJ1-2
V: TRBV5-4

CDR3: CASSPPAGGNTIYF
DNA: TGTGCCAGCTCACCACCGGCAGGGGGAAACACCATATATTTT
size: .
D: .
J: TRBJ1-3
V: TRBV18

CDR3: CASSFRTSGETYQETQYF
DNA: TGTGCCAGCAGCTTCAGGACTAGCGGCGAGACCTACCAAGAGACCCAGTACTTC
size: .
D: TRBD2
J: TRBJ2-5
V: TRBV7-9

CDR3: CATSRDLAGYEQYF
DNA: TGTGCCACCAGCAGAGATCTTGCAGGGTACGAGCAGTACTTC
size: .
D: .
J: TRBJ2-7
V: TRBV15

CDR3: CASSESAGTGYEQYF
DNA: TGCGCCAGCAGTGAGAGTGCGGGGACAGGATACGAGCAGTACTTC
size: .
D: TRBD1
J: TRBJ2-7
V: TRBV10-2

CDR3: CASSPLPRTTGSAQHF
DNA: TGTGCCAGCTCACCGCTACCCAGGACAACCGGATCGGCCCAGCATTTT
size: .
D: .
J: TRBJ1-5
V: TRBV18

CDR3: CASSLLAGGPSDTQYF
DNA: TGTGCCAGCAGTTTACTAGCGGGAGGGCCCTCCGATACGCAGTATTTT
size: once
D: TRBD2
J: TRBJ2-3
V: TRBV27

CDR3: CASSAQPGITGGSTEAFF
DNA: TGTGCCAGCAGCGCCCAACCAGGGATCACAGGGGGTAGTACTGAAGCTTTCTTT
size: .
D: TRBD1
J: TRBJ1-1
V: TRBV9

CDR3: CSAEGGGRFSTDTQYF
DNA: TGCAGCGCCGAGGGTGGAGGGCGATTTAGCACAGATACGCAGTATTTT
size: .
D: .
J: TRBJ2-3
V: TRBV29-1

CDR3: CAWKRVGGPQETQYF
DNA: TGTGCCTGGAAAAGGGTCGGGGGGCCCCAAGAGACCCAGTACTTC
size: .
D: .
J: TRBJ2-5
V: TRBV30

CDR3: CASSSFNEKLFF
DNA: TGTGCCAGCAGTTCCTTTAATGAAAAACTGTTTTTT
size: .
D: .
J: TRBJ1-4
V: TRBV27

CDR3: CASRVNGQGSGYTF
DNA: TGTGCCAGCAGAGTGAACGGACAGGGAAGCGGCTACACCTTC
size: few
D: TRBD1
J: TRBJ1-2
V: TRBV6-5